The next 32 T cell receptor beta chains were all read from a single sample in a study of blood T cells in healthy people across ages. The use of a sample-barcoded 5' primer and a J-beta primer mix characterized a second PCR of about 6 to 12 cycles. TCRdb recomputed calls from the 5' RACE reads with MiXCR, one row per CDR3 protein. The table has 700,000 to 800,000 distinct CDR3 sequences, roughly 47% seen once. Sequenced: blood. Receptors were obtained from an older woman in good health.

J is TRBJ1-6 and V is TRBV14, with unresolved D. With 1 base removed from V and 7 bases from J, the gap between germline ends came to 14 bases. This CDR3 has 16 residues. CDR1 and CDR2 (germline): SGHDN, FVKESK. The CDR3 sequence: CASSQGRSLWNSPLHF. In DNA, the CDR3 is TGTGCCAGCAGCCAAGGCAGGAGCCTTTGGAATTCACCCCTCCACTTT.

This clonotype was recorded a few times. CDR3 sequence reads: CSASDRFYGYTF. CDR3 DNA sequence: TGCAGTGCTTCGGACAGATTCTATGGCTACACCTTC. This sequence joins TRBV20-1 and TRBJ1-2; a possible D gene is TRBD1 (6 bases). This CDR3 is built from 12 residues. Looked up from germline, CDR1 is DFQATT and CDR2 is SNEGSKA (reference sequence). The V end was cut by 5 bases, the J end by 4 bases, with 11 bases between.

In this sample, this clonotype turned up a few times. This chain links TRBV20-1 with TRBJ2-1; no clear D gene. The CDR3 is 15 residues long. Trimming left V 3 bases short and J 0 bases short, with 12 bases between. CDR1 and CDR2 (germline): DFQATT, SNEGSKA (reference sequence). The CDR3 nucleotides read TGCAGTGCTAGTCTACTTCCAAGCTCCTACAATGAGCAGTTCTTC. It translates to CSASLLPSSYNEQFF.

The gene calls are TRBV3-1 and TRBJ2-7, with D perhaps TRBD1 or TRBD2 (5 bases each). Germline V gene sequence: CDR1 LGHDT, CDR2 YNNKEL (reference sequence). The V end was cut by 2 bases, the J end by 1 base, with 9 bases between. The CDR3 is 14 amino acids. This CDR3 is CASSQRDGSYEQYF. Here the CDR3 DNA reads TGTGCCAGCAGCCAAAGGGACGGATCCTACGAGCAGTACTTC.

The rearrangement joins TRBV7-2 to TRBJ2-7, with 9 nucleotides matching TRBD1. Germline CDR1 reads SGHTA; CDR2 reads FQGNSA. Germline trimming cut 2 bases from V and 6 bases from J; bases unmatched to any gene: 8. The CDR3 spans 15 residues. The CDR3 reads CASSLPGQGNIEQYF. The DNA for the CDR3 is TGTGCCAGCAGCTTACCAGGACAGGGGAACATCGAGCAGTACTTC.

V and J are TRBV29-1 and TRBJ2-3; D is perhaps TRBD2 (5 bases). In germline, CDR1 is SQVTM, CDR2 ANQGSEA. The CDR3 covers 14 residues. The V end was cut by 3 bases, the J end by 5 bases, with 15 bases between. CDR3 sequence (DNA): TGCAGCGTTGACTCAAAGGCGGGTGGAGATACGCAGTATTTT. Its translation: CSVDSKAGGDTQYF.

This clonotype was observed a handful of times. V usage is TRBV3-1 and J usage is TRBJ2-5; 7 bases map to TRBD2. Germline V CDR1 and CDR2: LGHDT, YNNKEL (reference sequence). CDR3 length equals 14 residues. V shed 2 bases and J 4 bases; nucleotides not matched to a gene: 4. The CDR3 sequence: CASSQPGRGETQYF. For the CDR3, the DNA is TGTGCCAGCAGCCAACCAGGGAGGGGAGAGACCCAGTACTTC.

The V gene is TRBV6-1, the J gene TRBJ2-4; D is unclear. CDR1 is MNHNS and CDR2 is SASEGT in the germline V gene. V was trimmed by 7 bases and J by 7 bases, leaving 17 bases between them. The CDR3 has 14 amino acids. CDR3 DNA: TGTGCCAGCACTCGAGTGGTTGGGGATAACATTCAGTACTTC. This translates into CASTRVVGDNIQYF.

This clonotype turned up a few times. CDR3 DNA sequence: TGCGCCAGCAGTGACTCAGGGGATATGCACAATGAGCAGTTCTTC. Translated: CASSDSGDMHNEQFF. The V call is TRBV10-2, the J call TRBJ2-1, with D possibly TRBD1 on 6 matching bases. Trimming cost V 3 bases and J 5 bases, with 14 bases left between them. The length of the CDR3 is 15 residues. Germline loops: CDR1 WSHSY, CDR2 SAAADI.

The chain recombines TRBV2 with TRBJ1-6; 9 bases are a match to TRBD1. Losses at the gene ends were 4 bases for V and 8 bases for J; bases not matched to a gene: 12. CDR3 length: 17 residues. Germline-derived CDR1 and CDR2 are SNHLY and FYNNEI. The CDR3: CASSVPPGQGRDSPLHF. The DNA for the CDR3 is TGTGCCAGCAGTGTTCCGCCGGGACAGGGAAGGGATTCACCCCTCCACTTT. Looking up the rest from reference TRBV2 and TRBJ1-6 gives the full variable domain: EPEVTQTPSHQVTQMGQEVILRCVPISNHLYFYWYRQILGQKVEFLVSFYNNEISEKSEIFDDQFSVERPDGSNFTLKIRSTKLEDSAMYFCASSVPPGQGRDSPLHFGNGTRLTVT.

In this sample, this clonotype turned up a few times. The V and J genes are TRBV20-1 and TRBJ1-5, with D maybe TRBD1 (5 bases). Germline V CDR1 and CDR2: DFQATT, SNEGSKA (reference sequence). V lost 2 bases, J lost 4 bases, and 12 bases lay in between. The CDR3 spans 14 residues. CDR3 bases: TGCAGTGCTAGAAGTGGGGGGGATAATCAGCCCCAGCATTTT. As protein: CSARSGGDNQPQHF.

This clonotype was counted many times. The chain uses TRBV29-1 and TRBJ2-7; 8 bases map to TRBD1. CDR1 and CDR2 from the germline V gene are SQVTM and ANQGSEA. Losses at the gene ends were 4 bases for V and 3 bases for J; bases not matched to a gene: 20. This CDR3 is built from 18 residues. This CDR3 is CSVGGGRGPFPGVYEQYF. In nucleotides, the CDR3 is TGCAGCGTTGGCGGTGGCAGGGGGCCTTTCCCGGGGGTCTACGAGCAGTACTTC.

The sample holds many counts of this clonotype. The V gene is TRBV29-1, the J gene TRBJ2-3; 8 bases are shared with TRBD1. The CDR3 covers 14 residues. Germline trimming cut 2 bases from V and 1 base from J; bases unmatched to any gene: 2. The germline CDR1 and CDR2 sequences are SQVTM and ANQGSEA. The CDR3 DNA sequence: TGCAGCGTTGAACCAGGGGGCGGCACAGATACGCAGTATTTT. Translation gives CSVEPGGGTDTQYF.

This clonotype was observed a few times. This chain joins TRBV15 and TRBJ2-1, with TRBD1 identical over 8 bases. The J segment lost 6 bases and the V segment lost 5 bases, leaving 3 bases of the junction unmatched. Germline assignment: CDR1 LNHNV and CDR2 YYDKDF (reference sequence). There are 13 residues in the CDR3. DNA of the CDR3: TGTGCCACCAGCCTACAGGGGGTCAATGAGCAGTTCTTC. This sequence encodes CATSLQGVNEQFF.

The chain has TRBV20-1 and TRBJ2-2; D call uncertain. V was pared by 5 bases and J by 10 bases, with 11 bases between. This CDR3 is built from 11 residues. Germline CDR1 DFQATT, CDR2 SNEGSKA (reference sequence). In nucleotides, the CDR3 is TGCAGTGCTCCGAATGAGGCGGAGCTGTTTTTT. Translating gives CSAPNEAELFF.

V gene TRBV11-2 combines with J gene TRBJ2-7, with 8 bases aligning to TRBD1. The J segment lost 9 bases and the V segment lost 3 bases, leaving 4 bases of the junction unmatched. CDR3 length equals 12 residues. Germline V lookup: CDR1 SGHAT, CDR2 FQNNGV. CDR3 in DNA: TGTGCCAGCAGCTTTGGACAGGGACGGCAGTACTTC. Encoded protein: CASSFGQGRQYF.

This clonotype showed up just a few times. The CDR3 sequence is CASSSRGLRETQYF. The DNA for the CDR3 is TGTGCCAGCAGCTCGAGGGGGCTGAGGGAGACCCAGTACTTC. The chain is built from TRBV7-2 and TRBJ2-5; TRBD1 agrees at 7 bases. V lost 4 bases to trimming and J lost 5 bases; unmatched junction nucleotides: 7. In germline, CDR1 is SGHTA, CDR2 FQGNSA. The CDR3 is made up of 14 amino acids.

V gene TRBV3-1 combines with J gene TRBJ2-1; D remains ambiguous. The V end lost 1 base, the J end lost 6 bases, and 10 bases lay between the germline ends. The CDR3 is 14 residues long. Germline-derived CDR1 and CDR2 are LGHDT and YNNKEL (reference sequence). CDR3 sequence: CASSQVGVSNEQFF. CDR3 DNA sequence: TGTGCCAGCAGCCAAGTTGGCGTGAGCAATGAGCAGTTCTTC.

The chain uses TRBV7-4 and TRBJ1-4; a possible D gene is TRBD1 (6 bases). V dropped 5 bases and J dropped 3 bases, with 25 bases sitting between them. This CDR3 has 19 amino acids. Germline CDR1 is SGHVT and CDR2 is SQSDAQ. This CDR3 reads CASSPRPGFYKGANEKLFF. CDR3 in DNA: TGTGCCAGCAGCCCCCGGCCCGGTTTCTACAAGGGGGCTAATGAAAAACTGTTTTTT.

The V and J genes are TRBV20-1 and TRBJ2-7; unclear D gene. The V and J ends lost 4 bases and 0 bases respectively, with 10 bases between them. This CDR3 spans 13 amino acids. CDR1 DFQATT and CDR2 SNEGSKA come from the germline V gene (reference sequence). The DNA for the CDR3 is TGCAGTGCTACAAGGCTCTTCTCCTACGAGCAGTACTTC. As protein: CSATRLFSYEQYF.

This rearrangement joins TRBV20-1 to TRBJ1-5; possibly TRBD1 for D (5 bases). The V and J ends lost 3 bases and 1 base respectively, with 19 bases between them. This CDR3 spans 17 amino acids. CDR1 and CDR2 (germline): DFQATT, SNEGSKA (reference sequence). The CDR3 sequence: CSASLNLGRASNQPQHF. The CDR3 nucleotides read TGCAGTGCTAGTTTAAATCTGGGACGGGCGAGCAATCAGCCCCAGCATTTT.

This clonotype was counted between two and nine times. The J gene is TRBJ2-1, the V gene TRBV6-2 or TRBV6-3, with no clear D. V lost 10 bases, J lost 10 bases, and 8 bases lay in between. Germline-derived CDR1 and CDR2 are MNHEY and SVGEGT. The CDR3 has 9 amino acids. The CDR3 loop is CATTEEQFF. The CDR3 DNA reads TGTGCCACCACTGAGGAGCAGTTCTTC.

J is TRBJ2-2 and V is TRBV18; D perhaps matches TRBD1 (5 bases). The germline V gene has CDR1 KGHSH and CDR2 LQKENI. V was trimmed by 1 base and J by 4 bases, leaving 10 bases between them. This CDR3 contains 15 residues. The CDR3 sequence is CASSPQGRGTGELFF. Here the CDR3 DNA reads TGTGCCAGCTCACCACAGGGGCGCGGCACCGGGGAGCTGTTTTTT.

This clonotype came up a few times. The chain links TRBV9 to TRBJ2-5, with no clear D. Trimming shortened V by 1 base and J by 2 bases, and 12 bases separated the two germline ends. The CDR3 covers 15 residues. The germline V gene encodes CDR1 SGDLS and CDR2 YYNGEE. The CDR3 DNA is TGTGCCAGCAGCGTACAAGCAAAACTACAAGAGACCCAGTACTTC. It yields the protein CASSVQAKLQETQYF.

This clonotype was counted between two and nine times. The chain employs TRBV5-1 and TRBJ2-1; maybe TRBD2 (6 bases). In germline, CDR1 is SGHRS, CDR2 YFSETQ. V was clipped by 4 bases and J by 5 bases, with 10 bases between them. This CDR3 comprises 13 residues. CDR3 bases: TGCGCCAGCAGCCAGGGACTCAACAATGAGCAGTTCTTC. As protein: CASSQGLNNEQFF.

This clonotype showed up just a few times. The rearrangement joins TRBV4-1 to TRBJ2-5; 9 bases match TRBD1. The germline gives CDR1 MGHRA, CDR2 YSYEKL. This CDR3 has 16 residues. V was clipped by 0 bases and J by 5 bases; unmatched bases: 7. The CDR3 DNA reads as TGCGCCAGCAGCCAAGATCGACAGGGGGTTCGTGAGACCCAGTACTTC. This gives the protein CASSQDRQGVRETQYF.

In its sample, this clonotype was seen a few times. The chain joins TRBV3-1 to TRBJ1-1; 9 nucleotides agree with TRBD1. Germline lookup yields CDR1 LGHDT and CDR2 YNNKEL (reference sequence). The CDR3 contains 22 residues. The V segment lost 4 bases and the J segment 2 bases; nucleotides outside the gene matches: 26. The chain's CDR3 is CASSLLKGFRDRVYVQNTEAFF. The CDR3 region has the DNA TGTGCCAGCAGCCTCCTAAAGGGCTTCCGGGACAGGGTTTATGTTCAAAACACTGAAGCTTTCTTT.

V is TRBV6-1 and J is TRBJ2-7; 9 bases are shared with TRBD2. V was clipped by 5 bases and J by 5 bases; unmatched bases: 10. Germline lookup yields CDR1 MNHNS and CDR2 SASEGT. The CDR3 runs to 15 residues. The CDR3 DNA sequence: TGTGCCAGCAGTCACCTAGCGGGGATCCGGGACGAGCAGTACTTC. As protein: CASSHLAGIRDEQYF.

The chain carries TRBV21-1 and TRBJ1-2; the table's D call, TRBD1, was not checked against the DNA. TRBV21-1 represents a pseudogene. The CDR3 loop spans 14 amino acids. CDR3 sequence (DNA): TGTGCCAGCAGCTTCCGGGACAGGGGCGATGGCTACACCTTC. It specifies CASSFRDRGDGYTF.

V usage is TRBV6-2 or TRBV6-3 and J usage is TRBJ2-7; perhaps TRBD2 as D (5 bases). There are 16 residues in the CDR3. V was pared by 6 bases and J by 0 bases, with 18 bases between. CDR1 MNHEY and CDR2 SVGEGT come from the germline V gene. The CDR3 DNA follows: TGTGCCAGCAGCAGAACTGGACGAGCGGACTCCTACGAGCAGTACTTC. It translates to CASSRTGRADSYEQYF.

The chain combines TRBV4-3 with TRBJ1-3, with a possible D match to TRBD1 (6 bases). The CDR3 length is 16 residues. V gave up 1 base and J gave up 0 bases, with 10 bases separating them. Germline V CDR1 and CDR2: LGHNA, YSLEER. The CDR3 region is CASSQVGGYSGNTIYF. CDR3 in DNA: TGCGCCAGCAGCCAAGTTGGGGGCTACTCTGGAAACACCATATATTTT.

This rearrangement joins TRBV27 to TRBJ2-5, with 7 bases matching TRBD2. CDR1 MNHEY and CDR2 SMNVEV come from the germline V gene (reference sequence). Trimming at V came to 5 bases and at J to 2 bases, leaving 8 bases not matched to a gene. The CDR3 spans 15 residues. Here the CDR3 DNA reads TGTGCCAGCAGTCCTGTGGCGGGAGCGCAAGAGACCCAGTACTTC. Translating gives CASSPVAGAQETQYF.